The present entry profiles one TCR beta chain with its context. V shed 5 bases and J 5 bases; nucleotides not matched to a gene: 11. The CDR3 is made up of 15 amino acids. Germline lookup yields CDR1 PRHDT and CDR2 FYEKMQ (reference sequence). This entry is derived from a study of glioma-infiltrating T cells after dendritic cell vaccination. The table came from immunoSEQ multiplex PCR; TCRdb's copy has only in-frame clones and leaves some out. The sample yields 55,000 to 75,000 clones, around 81% seen once. The receptor's source is a human donor with glioblastoma. The sample was blood, taken before dendritic cell vaccination. The V gene is TRBV13, the J gene TRBJ2-7, with 8 bases aligning to TRBD1. In DNA, the CDR3 is TGTGCCAGCAGCACCGGACAGGGTGGAATCCACGAGCAGTACTTC. Translated: CASSTGQGGIHEQYF.